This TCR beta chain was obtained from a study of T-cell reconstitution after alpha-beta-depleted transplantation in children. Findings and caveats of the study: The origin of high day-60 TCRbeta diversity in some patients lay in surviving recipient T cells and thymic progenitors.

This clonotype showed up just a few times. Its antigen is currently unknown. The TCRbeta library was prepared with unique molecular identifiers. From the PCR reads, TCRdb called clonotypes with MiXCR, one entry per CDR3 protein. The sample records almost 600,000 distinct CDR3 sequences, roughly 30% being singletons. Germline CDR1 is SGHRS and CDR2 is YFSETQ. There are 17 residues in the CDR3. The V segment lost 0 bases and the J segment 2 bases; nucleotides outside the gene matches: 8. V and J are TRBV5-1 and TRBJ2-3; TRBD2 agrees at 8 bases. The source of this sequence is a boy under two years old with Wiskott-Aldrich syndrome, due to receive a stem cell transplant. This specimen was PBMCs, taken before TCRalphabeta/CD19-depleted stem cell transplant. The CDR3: CASSLEPSGGYTDTQYF. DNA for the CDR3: TGCGCCAGCAGCTTGGAGCCCAGCGGGGGCTACACAGATACGCAGTATTTT.